This record covers a single T cell receptor beta chain. Its cognate antigen is unknown. The data were taken from a study of a mutant IDH1 vaccine in newly diagnosed glioma. Turning to the study itself: There were eight vaccinations for patients, given in weeks 1, 3, 5, 7, 11, 15, 19 and 23.

Time point of the sample: week 11, during vaccination. The investigators gave 300 ug of mutant IDH1 20-mer peptide in each vaccine dose, together with topical imiquimod. Every donor had a new WHO grade 3 or 4 astrocytoma that was IDH1-mutant, with loss of nuclear ATRX. This CDR3 spans 13 amino acids. Germline CDR1 reads SQVTM; CDR2 reads ANQGSEA. V lost 6 bases and J 2 bases, leaving 13 bases between the germline ends. This table comes from immunoSEQ multiplex PCR, and its TCRdb copy is limited to in-frame clones, with some not included. The table has approximately 61,000 clones, 80% seen once. This chain joins TRBV29-1 and TRBJ1-2; TRBD1 is a possible D gene (5 bases). The sequencing here drew on PBMCs, taken from a glioma patient whose treatment included an IDH1 peptide vaccine. This TCR came from a man aged 45 to 65 with glioma. CDR3 protein: CSVEAGGNYGYTF. The CDR3 DNA follows: TGCAGCGTCGAGGCGGGGGGGAACTATGGCTACACCTTC. Together with reference TRBV29-1 and TRBJ1-2, the CDR3 gives the full variable domain: SAVISQKPSRDICQRGTSLTIQCQVDSQVTMMFWYRQQPGQSLTLIATANQGSEATYESGFVIDKFPISRPNLTFSTLTVSNMSPEDSSIYLCSVEAGGNYGYTFGSGTRLTVV.